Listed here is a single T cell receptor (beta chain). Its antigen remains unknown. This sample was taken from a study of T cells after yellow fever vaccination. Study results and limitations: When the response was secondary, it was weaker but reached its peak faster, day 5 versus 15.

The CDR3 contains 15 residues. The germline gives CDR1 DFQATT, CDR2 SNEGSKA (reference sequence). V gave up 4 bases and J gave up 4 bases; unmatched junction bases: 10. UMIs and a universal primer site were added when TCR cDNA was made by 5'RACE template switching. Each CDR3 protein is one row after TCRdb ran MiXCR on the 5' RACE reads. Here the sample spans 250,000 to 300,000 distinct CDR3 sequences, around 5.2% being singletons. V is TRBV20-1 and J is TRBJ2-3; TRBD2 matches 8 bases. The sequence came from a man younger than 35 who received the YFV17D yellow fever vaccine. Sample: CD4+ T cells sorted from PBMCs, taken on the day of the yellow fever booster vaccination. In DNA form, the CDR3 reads TGCAGTGCTACGGGGGGGGTTTTTCAAGCAGATACGCAGTATTTT. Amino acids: CSATGGVFQADTQYF.